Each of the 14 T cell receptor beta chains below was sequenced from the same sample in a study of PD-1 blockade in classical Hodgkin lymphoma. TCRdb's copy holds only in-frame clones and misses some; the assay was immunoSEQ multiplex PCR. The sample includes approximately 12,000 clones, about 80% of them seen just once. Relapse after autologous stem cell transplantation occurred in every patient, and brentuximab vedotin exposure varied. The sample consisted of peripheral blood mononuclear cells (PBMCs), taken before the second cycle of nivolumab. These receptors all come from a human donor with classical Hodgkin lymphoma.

The CDR3 DNA sequence: TGTGCCAGCAGCCGGGGCTCCCCAGATACGCAGTATTTT. Amino acids: CASSRGSPDTQYF. The chain is built from TRBV7-2 and TRBJ2-3; D possibly uses TRBD1 or TRBD2 (5 bases each). Between the trimmed V and J ends, which lost 5 bases and 4 bases, there was a span of 10 bases. The CDR3 has 13 residues. Germline V lookup: CDR1 SGHTA, CDR2 FQGNSA.

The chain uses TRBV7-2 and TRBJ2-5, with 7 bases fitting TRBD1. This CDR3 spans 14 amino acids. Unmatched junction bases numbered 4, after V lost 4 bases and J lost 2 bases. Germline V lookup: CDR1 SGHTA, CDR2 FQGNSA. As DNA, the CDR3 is TGTGCCAGCAGCTCGACAGGGCCTCAAGAGACCCAGTACTTC. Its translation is CASSSTGPQETQYF.

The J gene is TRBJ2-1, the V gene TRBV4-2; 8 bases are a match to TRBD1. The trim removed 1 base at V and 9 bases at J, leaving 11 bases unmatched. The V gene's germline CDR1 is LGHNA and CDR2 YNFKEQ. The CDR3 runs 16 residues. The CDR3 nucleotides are TGTGCCAGCAGCCAAGTATCCCAGGCAGGGGGCAGTGAGCAGTTCTTC. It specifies CASSQVSQAGGSEQFF.

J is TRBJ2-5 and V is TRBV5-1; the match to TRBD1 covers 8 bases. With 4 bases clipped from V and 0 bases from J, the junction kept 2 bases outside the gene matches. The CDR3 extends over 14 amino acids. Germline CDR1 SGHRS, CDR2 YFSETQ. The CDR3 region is CASSQGQDQETQYF. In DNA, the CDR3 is TGCGCCAGCAGCCAGGGACAGGACCAAGAGACCCAGTACTTC.

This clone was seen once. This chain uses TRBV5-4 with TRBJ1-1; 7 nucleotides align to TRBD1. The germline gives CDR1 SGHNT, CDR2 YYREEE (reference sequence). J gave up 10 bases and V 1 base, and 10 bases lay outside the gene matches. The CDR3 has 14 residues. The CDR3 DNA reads TGTGCCAGCAGCTTGATGCAGGGGGTCCCAGGAGCTTTCTTT. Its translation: CASSLMQGVPGAFF.

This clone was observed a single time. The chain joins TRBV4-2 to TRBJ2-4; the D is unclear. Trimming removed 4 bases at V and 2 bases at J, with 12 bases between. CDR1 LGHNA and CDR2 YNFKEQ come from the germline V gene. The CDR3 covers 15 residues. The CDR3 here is CASSPYGFTKNIQYF. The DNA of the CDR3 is TGTGCCAGCAGCCCGTACGGATTTACCAAAAACATTCAGTACTTC.

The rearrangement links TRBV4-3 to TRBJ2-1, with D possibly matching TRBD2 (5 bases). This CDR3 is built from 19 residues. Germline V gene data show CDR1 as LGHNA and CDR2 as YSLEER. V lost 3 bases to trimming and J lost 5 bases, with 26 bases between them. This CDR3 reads CASSQGITWRKDPDNEQFF. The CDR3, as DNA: TGCGCCAGCAGCCAGGGAATTACCTGGAGGAAGGACCCCGACAATGAGCAGTTCTTC.

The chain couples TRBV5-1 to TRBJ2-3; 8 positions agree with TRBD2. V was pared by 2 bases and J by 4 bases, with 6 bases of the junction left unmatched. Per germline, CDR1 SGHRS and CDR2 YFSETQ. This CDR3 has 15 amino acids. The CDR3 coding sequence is TGCGCCAGCAGCTTATCGGGGGGGCCATCAGATACGCAGTATTTT. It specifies CASSLSGGPSDTQYF.

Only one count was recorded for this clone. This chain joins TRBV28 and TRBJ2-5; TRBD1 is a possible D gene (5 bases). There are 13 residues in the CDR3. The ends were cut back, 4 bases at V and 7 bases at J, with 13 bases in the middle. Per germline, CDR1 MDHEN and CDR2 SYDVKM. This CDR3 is CASSYTEGVTQYF. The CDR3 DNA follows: TGTGCCAGCAGTTACACCGAAGGGGTGACCCAGTACTTC. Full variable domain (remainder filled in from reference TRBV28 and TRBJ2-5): DVKVTQSSRYLVKRTGEKVFLECVQDMDHENMFWYRQDPGLGLRLIYFSYDVKMKEKGDIPEGYSVSREKKERFSLILESASTNQTSMYLCASSYTEGVTQYFGPGTRLLVL.

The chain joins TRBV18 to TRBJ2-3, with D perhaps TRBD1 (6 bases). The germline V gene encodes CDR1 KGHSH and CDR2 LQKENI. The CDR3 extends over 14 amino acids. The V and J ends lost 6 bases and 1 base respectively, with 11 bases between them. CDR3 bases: TGTGCCAGCTCTGGACAGAGCGGCACAGATACGCAGTATTTT. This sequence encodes CASSGQSGTDTQYF.

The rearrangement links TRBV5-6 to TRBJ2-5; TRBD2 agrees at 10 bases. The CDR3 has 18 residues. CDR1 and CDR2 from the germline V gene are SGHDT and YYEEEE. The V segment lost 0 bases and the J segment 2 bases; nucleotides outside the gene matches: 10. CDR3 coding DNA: TGTGCCAGCAGCTTGGGAGCGGGAGGGCCATCAGGGCAAGAGACCCAGTACTTC. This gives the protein CASSLGAGGPSGQETQYF.

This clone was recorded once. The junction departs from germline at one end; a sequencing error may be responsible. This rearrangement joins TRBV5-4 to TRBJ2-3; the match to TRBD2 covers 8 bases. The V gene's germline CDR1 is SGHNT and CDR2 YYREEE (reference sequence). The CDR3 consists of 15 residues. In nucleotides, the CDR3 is TGCGCCAGCAGCCAAGGCGGGGGGAACACAGATACGCAGTATTTT. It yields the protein CASSQGGGNTDTQYF.

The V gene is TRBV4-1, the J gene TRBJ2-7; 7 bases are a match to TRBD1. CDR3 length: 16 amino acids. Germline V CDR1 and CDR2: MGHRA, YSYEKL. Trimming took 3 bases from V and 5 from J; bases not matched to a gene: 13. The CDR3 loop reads CASSQDRLYLIHEQYF. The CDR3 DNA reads TGCGCCAGCAGCCAGGACAGGCTGTATCTGATCCACGAGCAGTACTTC.

This CDR3 is CASSSGTLGGPQHF. CDR3 nucleotide sequence: TGTGCCAGCAGCTCCGGGACGCTCGGAGGGCCCCAGCATTTT. The V call is TRBV6-5, the J call TRBJ1-5; D perhaps matches TRBD1 (5 bases). Per the germline V gene, CDR1 is MNHEY and CDR2 is SVGAGI. V dropped 6 bases and J dropped 9 bases, with 18 bases sitting between them. The CDR3 loop spans 14 amino acids.